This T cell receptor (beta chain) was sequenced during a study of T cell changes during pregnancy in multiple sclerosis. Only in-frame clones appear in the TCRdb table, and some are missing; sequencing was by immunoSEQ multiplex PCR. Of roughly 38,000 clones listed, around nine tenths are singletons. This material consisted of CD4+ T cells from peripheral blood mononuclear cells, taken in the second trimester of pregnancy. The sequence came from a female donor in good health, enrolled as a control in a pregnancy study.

The CDR3 nucleotides are TGTGCCAGCAGTGAAGACCAGTACTATGGCTACACCTTC. Amino acid sequence: CASSEDQYYGYTF. The chain has TRBV2 and TRBJ1-2; D is uncertain. The ends were cut back, 1 base at V and 3 bases at J, with 6 bases in the middle. The CDR3 consists of 13 residues. Germline lookup yields CDR1 SNHLY and CDR2 FYNNEI.